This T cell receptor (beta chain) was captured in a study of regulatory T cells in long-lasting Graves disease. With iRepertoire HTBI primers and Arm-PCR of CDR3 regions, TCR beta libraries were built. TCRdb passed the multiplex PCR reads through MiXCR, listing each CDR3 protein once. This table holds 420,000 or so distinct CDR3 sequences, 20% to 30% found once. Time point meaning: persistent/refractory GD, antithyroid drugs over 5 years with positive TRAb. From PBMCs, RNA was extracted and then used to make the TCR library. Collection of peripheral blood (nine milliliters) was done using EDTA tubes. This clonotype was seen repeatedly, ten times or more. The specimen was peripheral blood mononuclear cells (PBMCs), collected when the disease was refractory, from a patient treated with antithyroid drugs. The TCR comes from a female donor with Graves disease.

CDR3 bases: TGTGCCAGCAGTCCTCCACAGGGCTATGGCTACACCTTC. This encodes CASSPPQGYGYTF. The V and J genes are TRBV28 and TRBJ1-2; D possibly corresponds to TRBD1 (6 bases). V was cut by 5 bases and J by 4 bases, with 11 bases left in between. CDR3 length: 13 residues. Germline CDR1 reads MDHEN; CDR2 reads SYDVKM.